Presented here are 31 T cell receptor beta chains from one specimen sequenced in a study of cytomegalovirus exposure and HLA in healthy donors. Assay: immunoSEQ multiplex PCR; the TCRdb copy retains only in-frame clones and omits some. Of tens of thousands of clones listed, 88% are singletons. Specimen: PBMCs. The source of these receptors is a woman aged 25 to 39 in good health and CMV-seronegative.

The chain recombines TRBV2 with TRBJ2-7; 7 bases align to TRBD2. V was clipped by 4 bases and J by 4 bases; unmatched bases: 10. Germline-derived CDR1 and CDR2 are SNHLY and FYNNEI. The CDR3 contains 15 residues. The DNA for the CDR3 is TGTGCCAGCAGTGTGGTGGGAGGGCTTGCGTACGAGCAGTACTTC. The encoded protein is CASSVVGGLAYEQYF. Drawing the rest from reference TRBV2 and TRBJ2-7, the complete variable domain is EPEVTQTPSHQVTQMGQEVILRCVPISNHLYFYWYRQILGQKVEFLVSFYNNEISEKSEIFDDQFSVERPDGSNFTLKIRSTKLEDSAMYFCASSVVGGLAYEQYFGPGTRLTVT.

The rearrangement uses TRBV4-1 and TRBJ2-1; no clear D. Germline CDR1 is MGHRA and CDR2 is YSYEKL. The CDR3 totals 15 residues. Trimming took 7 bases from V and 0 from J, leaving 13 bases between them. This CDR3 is CASTRQSSSYNEQFF. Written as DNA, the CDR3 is TGCGCCAGCACTAGGCAGTCGAGCTCCTACAATGAGCAGTTCTTC.

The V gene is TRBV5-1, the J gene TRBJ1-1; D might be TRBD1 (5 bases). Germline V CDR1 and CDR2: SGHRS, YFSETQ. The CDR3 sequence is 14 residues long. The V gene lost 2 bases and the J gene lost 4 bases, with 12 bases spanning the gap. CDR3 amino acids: CASSFKGLSTEAFF. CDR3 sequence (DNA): TGCGCCAGCAGCTTCAAGGGGTTGAGCACTGAAGCTTTCTTT.

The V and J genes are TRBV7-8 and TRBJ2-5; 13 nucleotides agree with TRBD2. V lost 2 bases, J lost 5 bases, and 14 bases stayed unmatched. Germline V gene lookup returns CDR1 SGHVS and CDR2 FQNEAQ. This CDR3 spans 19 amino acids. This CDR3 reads CASSLRGRGGTSGMETQYF. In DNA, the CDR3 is TGTGCCAGCAGCTTACGGGGCAGGGGAGGGACTAGCGGGATGGAGACCCAGTACTTC.

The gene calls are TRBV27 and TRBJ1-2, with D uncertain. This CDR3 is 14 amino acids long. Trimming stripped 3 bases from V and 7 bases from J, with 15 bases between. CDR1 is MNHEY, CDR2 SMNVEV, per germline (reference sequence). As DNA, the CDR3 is TGTGCCAGCAGTTTCCGCGAGGGTAGCGGTGGCTACACCTTC. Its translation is CASSFREGSGGYTF.

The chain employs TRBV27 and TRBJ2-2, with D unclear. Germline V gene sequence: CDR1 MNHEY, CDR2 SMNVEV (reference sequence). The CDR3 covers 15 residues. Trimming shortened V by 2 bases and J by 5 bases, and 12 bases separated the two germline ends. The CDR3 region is CASSLALRWTGELFF. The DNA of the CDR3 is TGTGCCAGCAGTTTAGCGCTACGGTGGACCGGGGAGCTGTTTTTT.

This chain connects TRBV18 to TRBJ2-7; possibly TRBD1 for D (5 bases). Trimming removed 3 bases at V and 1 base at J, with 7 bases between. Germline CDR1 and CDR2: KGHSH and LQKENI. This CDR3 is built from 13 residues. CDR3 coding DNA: TGTGCCAGCTCACCGGACACATCCTACGAGCAGTACTTC. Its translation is CASSPDTSYEQYF. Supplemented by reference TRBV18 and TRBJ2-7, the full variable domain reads NAGVMQNPRHLVRRRGQEARLRCSPMKGHSHVYWYRQLPEEGLKFMVYLQKENIIDESGMPKERFSAEFPKEGPSILRIQQVVRGDSAAYFCASSPDTSYEQYFGPGTRLTVT.

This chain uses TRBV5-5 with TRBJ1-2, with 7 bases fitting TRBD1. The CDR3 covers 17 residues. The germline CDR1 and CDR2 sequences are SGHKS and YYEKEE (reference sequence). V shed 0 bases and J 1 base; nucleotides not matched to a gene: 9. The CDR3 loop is CASSLESTGASNYGYTF. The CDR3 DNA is TGTGCCAGCAGCTTGGAATCAACAGGGGCTAGTAACTATGGCTACACCTTC.

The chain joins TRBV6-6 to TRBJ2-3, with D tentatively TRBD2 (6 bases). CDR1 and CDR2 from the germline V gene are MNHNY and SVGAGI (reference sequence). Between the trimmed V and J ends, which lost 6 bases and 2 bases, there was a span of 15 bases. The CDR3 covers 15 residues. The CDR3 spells CASRLPSALTDTQYF. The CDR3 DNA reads TGTGCCAGCAGGCTCCCTAGCGCCCTCACAGATACGCAGTATTTT.

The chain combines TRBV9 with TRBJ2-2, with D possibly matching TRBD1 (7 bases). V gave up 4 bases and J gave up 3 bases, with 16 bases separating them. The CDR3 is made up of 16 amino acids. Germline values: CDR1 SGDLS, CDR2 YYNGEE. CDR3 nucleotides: TGTGCCAGCAGCTCGGGGGCAGGGGGGCACACCGGGGAGCTGTTTTTT. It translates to CASSSGAGGHTGELFF.

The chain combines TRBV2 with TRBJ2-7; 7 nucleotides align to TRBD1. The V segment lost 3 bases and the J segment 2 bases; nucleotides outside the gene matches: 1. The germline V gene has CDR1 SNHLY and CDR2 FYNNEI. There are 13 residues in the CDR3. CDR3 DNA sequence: TGTGCCAGCAGTGAGACAGGGACCTACGAGCAGTACTTC. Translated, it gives CASSETGTYEQYF.

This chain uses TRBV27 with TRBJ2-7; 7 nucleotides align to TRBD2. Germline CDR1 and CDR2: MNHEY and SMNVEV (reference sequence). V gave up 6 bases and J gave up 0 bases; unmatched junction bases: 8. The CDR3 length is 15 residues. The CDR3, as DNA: TGTGCCAGCAGCGCTAGTTGGGGGGGCTCCTACGAGCAGTACTTC. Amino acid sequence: CASSASWGGSYEQYF.

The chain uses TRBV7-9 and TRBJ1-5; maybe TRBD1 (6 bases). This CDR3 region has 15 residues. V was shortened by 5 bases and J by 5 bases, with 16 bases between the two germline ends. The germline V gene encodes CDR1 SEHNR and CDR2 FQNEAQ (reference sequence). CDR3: CASSPQGTRDQPQHF. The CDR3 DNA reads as TGTGCCAGCAGCCCACAGGGAACGAGGGATCAGCCCCAGCATTTT.

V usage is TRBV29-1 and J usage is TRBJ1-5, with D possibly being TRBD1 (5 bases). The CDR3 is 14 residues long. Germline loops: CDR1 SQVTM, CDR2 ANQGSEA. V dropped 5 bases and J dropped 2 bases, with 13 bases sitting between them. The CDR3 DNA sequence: TGCAGCGTTTCTGGGGGAGGGGGCAATCAGCCCCAGCATTTT. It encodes CSVSGGGGNQPQHF.

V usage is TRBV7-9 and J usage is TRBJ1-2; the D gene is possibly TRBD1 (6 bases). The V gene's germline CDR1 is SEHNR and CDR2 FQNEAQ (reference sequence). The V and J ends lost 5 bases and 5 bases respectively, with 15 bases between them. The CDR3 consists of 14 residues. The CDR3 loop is CASSADRFTYGYTF. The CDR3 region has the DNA TGTGCCAGCAGCGCCGACAGGTTTACTTATGGCTACACCTTC. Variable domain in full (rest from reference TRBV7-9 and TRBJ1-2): DTGVSQNPRHKITKRGQNVTFRCDPISEHNRLYWYRQTLGQGPEFLTYFQNEAQLEKSRLLSDRFSAERPKGSFSTLEIQRTEQGDSAMYLCASSADRFTYGYTFGSGTRLTVV.

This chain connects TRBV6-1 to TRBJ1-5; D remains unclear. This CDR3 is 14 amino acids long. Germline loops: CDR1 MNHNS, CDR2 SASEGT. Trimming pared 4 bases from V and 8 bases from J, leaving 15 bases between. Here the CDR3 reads CASSVSAVPEPQHF. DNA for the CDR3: TGTGCCAGCAGTGTTTCGGCGGTTCCGGAGCCCCAGCATTTT.

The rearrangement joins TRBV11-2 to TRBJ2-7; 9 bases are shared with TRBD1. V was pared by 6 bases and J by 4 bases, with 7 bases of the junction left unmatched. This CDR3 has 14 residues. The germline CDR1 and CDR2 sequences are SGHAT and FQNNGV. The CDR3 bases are TGTGCCAGCAGGCCTGGACAGGGGATATACGAGCAGTACTTC. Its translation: CASRPGQGIYEQYF.

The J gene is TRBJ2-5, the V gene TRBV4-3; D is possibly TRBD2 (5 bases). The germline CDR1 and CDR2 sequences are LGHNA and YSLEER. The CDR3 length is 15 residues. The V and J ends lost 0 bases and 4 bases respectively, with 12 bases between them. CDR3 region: CASSQDPLGRETQYF. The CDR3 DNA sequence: TGCGCCAGCAGCCAAGACCCCCTAGGGAGAGAGACCCAGTACTTC.

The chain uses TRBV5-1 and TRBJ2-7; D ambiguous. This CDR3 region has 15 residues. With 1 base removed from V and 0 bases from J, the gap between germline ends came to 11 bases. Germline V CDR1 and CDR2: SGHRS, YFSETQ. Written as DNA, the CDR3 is TGCGCCAGCAGCTTGTCCCGGAGTCCCTCCTACGAGCAGTACTTC. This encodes CASSLSRSPSYEQYF.

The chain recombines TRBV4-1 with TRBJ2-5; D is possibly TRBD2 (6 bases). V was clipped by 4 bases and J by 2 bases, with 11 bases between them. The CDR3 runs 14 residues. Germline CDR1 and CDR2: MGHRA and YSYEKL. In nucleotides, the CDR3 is TGCGCCAGCAGCCGGGGTAGCGGTCAAGAGACCCAGTACTTC. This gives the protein CASSRGSGQETQYF.

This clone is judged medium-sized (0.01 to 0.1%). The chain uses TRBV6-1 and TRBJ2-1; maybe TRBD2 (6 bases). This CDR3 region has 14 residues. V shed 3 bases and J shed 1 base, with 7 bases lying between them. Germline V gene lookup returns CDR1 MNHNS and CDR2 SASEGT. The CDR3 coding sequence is TGTGCCAGCAGTGAGGAGGGTTCCTACAATGAGCAGTTCTTC. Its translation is CASSEEGSYNEQFF.

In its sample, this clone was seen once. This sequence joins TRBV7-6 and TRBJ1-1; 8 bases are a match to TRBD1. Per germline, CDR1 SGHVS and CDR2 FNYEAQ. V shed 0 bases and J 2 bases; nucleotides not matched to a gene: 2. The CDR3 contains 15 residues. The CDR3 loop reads CASSLAGQGNTEAFF. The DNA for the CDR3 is TGTGCCAGCAGCTTAGCAGGACAGGGAAACACTGAAGCTTTCTTT.

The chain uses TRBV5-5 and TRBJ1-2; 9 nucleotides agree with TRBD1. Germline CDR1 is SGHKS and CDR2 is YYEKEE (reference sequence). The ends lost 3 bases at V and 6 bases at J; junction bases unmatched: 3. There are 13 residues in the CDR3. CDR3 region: CASSSTGGDGYTF. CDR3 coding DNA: TGTGCCAGCAGCTCGACAGGGGGAGATGGCTACACCTTC.

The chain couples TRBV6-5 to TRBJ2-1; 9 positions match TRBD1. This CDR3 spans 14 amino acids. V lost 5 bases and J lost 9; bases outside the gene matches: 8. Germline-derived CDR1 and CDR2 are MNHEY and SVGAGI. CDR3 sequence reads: CASSRRTGETEQFF. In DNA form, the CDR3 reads TGTGCCAGCAGTCGCCGGACAGGGGAGACTGAGCAGTTCTTC.

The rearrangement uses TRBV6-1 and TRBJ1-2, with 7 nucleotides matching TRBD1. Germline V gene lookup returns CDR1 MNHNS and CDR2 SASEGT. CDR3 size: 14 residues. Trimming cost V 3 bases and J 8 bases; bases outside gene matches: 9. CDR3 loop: CASSDDRELEGYTF. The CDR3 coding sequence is TGTGCCAGCAGTGATGACAGGGAGTTAGAGGGCTACACCTTC.

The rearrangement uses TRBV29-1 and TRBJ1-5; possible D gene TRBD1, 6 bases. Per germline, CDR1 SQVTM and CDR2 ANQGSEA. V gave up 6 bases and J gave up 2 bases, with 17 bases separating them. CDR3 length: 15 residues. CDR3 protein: CSVQTGRSGNQPQHF. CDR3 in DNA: TGCAGCGTACAAACAGGGCGCTCTGGCAATCAGCCCCAGCATTTT.

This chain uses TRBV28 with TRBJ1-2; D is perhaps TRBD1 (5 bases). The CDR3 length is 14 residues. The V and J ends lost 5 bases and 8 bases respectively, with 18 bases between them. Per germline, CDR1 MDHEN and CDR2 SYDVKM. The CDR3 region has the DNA TGTGCCAGCAGTCCCACCAGTAGGGGTCGGGGCTACACCTTC. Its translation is CASSPTSRGRGYTF.

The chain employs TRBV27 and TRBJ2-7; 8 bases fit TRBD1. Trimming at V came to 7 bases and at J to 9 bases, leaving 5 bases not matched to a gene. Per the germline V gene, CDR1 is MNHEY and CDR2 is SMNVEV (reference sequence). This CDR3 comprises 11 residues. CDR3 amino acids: CASKGQGGQYF. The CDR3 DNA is TGTGCCAGCAAAGGACAGGGCGGGCAGTACTTC.

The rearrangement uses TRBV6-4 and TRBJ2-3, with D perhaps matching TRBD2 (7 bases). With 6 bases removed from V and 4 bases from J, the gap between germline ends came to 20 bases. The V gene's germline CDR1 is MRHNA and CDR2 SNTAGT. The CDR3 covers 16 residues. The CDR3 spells CASSELATRGADTQYF. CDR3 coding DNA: TGTGCCAGCAGCGAACTAGCGACAAGGGGGGCAGATACGCAGTATTTT.

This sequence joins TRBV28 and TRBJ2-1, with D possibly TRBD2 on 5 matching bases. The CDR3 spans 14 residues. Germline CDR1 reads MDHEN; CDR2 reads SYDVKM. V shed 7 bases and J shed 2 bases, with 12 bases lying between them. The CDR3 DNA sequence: TGTGCCAGCACTCCTTCGGGGACCTACAATGAGCAGTTCTTC. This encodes CASTPSGTYNEQFF.

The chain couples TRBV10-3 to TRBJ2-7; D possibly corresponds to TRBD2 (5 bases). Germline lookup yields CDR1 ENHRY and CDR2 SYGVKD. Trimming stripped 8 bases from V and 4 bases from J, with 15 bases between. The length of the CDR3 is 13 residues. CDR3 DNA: TGTGCCATCCAAGACCGGGATGCATACGAGCAGTACTTC. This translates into CAIQDRDAYEQYF.